This entry describes one T cell receptor (beta chain). Antigen unknown. V lost 0 bases and J lost 7, with 14 bases in between. Germline assignment: CDR1 SGHNT and CDR2 YYREEE (reference sequence). CDR3 size: 15 residues. Each of the donors was a healthy bone marrow donor. The sample belongs to a study of cytomegalovirus exposure and HLA in healthy donors. Study observations and caveats: A later examination showed that TCR association rates differed by HLA locus, with DRB1 most and HLA-C fewest. The study had only CMV serostatus as immune exposure information. A later analysis linked a missense variant in DCLRE1C to the trimming of TCR beta V and J genes.

This PCR relied on a set of 60 Vbeta primers and 13 Jbeta primers. Sequencing used immunoSEQ multiplex PCR; TCRdb keeps in-frame clones, though not all of them. The sample shows 100,000 to 150,000 clones, and about 1.7% sits with its ten largest clones. The sample consisted of PBMCs. V is TRBV5-4 and J is TRBJ2-1; D may be TRBD2 (5 bases). The receptor comes from a man between 18 and 29 years old in good health and CMV-seronegative. The CDR3 here is CASSLGSGLPNEQFF. The CDR3 coding sequence is TGTGCCAGCAGCTTGGGTTCCGGACTTCCAAATGAGCAGTTCTTC.